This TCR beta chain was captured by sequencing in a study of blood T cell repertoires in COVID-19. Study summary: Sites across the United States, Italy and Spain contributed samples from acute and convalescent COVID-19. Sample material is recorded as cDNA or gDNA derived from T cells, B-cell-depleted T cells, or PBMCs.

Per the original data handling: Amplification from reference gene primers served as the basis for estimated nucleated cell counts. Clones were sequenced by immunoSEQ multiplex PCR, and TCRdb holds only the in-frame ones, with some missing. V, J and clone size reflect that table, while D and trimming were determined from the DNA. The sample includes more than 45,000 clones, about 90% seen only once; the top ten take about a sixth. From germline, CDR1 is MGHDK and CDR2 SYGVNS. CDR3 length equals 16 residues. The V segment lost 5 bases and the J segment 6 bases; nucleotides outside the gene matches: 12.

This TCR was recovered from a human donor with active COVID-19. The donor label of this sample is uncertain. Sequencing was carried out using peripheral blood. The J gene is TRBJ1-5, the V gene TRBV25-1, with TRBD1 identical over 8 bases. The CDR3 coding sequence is TGTGCCAGCAGTCAGACAGGGGTTGGGTTGGGTCAGCCCCAGCATTTT. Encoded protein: CASSQTGVGLGQPQHF.